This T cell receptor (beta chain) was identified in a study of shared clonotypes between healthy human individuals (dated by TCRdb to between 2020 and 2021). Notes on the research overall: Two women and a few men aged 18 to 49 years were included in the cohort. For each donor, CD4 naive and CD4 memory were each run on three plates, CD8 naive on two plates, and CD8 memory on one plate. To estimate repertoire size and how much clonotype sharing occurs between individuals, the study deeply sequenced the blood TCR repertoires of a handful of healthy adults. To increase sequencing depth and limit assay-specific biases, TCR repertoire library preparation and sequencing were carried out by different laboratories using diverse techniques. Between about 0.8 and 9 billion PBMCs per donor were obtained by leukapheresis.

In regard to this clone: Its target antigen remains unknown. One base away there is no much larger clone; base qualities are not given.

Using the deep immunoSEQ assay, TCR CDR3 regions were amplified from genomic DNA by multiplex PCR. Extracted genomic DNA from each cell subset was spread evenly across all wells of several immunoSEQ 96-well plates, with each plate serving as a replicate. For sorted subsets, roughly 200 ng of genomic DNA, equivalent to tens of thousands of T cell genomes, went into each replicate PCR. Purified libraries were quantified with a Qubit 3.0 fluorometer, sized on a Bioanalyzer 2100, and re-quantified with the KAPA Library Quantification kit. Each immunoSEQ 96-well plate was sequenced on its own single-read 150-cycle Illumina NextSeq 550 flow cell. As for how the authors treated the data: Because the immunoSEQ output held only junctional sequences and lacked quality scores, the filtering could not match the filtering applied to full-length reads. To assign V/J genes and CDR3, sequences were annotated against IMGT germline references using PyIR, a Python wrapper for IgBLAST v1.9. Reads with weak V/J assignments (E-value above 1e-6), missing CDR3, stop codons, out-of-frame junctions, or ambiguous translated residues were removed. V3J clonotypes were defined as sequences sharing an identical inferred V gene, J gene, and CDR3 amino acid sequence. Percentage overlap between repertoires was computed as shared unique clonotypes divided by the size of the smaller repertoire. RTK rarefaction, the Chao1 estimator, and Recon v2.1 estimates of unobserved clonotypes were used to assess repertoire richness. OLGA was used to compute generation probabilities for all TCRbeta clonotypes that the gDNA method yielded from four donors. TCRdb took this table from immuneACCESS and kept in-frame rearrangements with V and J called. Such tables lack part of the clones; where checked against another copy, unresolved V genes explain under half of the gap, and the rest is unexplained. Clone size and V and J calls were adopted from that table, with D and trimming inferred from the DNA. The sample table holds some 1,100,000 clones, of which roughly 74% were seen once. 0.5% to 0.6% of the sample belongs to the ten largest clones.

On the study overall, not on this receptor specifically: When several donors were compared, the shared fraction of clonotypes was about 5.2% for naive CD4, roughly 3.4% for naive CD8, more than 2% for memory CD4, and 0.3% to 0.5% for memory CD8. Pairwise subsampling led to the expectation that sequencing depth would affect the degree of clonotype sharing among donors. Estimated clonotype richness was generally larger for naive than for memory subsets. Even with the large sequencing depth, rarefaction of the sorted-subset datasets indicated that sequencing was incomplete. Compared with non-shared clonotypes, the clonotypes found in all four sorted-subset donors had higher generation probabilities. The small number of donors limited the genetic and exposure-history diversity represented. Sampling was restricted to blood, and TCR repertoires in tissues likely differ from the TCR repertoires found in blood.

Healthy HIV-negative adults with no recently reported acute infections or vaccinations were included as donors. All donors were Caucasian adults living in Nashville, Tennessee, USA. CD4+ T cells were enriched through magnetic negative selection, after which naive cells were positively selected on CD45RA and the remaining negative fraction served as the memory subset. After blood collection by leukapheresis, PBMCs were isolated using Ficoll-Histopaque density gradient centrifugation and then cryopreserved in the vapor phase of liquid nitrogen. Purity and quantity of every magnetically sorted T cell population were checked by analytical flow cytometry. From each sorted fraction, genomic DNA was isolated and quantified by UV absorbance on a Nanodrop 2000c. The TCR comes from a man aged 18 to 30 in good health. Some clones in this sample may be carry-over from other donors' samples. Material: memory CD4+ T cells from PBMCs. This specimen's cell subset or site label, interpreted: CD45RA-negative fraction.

The nucleotide sequence is given as TGTGCCAGCAGCGCTTCAGGATTACGGGGGGAGACCCAGTACTTC. Its amino acids are CASSASGLRGETQYF. The rearrangement combines TRBV7-3 with TRBJ2-5; possibly the D gene is TRBD2, per 6 matching bases. V and J are truncated by 5 bases and 5 bases respectively, leaving an intervening sequence of 18 bases. The CDR3, from cysteine to phenylalanine, totals 15 residues. Of all the DNA, just the CDR3 is kept, 45 bases in frame from base 1. CDR1 and CDR2 are read off the germline V gene as SGHTA and FQGTGA.